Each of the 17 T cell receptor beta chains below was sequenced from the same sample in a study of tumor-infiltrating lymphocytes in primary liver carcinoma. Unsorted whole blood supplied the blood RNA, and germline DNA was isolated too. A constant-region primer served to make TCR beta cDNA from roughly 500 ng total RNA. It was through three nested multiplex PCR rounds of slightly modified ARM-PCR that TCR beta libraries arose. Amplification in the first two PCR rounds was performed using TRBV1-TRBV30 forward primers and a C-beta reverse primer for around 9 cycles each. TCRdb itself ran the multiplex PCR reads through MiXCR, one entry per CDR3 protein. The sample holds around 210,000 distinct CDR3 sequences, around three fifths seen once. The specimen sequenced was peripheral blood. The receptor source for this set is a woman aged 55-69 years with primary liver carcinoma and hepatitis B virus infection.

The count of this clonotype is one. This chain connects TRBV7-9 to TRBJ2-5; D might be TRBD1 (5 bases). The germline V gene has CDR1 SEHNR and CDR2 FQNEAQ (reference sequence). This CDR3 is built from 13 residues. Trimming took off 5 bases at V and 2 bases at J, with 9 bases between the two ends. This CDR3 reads CASSQRQQETQYF. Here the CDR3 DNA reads TGTGCCAGCAGCCAAAGACAGCAAGAGACCCAGTACTTC.

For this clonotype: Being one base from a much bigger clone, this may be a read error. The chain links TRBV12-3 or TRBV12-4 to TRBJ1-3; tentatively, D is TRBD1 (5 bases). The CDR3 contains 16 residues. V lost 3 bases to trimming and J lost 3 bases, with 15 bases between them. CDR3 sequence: CASSLGMGLFGNTIYF. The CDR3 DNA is TGTGCCAGCAGTTTGGGCATGGGGCTTTTTGGAAACACCATATATTTT.

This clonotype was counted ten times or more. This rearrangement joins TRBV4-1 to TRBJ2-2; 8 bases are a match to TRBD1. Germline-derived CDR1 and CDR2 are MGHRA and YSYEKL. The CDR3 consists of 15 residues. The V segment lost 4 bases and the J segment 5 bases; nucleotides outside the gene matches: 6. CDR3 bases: TGCGCCAGCAGCCGGACAGGGCCACGGACCGGGGAGCTGTTTTTT. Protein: CASSRTGPRTGELFF.

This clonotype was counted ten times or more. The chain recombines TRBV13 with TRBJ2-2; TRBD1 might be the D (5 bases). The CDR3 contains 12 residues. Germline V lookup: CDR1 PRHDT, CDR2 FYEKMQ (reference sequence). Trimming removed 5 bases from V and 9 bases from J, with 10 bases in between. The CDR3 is CASSRQSRELFF. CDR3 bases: TGTGCCAGCAGCCGACAGTCGCGGGAGCTGTTTTTT.

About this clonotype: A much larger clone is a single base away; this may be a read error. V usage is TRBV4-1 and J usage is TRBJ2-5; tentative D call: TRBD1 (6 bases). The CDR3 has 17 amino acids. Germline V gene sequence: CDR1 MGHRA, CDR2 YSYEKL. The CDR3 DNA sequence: TGCACCAGCAGCCAAGATTCAAACCCAACAGGGAAGGAGACCCAGTACTTC. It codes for CTSSQDSNPTGKETQYF.

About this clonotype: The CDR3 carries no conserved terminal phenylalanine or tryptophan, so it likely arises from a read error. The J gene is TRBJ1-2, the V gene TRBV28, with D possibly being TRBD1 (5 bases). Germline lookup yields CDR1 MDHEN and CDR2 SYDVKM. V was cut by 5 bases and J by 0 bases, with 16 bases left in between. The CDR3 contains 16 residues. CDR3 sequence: CASSPVGTGANYGYTL. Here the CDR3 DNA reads TGTGCCAGCAGTCCAGTAGGGACGGGAGCTAACTATGGCTACACCCTC.

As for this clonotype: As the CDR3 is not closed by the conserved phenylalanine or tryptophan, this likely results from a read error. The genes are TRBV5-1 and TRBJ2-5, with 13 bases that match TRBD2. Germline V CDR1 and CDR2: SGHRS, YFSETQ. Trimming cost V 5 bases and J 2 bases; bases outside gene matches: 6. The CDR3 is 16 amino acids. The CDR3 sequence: CASSSGLAGPQETQYI. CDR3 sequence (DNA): TGCGCCAGCAGTTCGGGACTAGCGGGACCACAAGAGACCCAGTACATC.

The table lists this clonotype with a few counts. This CDR3 is CASSQHQDRVRSNVLTF. CDR3 sequence (DNA): TGCGCCAGCAGCCAACACCAAGACAGGGTTCGGTCCAACGTCCTGACTTTC. The rearrangement uses TRBV4-1 and TRBJ2-6; 7 nucleotides line up with TRBD1. The CDR3 is 17 amino acids. The germline CDR1 and CDR2 sequences are MGHRA and YSYEKL. V trimming: 2 bases; J trimming: 8 bases; junction bases outside the gene matches: 12.

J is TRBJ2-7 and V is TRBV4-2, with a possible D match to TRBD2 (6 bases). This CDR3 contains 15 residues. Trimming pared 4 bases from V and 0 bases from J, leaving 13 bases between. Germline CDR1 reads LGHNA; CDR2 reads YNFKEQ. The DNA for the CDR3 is TGTGCCAGCAGCCGCCCCCGGGACTCCTCCTACGAGCAGTACTTC. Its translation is CASSRPRDSSYEQYF.

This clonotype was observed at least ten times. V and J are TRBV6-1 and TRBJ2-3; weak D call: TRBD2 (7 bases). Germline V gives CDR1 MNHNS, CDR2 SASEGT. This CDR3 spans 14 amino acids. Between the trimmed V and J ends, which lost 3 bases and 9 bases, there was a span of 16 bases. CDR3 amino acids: CASSESAGAPTQYF. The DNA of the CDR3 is TGTGCCAGCAGTGAGTCCGCGGGGGCCCCGACGCAGTATTTT.

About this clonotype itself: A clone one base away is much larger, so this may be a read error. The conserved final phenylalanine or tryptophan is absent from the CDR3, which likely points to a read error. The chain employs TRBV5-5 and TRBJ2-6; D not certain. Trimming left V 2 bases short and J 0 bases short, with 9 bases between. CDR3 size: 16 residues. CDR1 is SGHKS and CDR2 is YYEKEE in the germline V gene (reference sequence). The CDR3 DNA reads TGTGCCAGCAGCTTTCTCACCCACTCTGGGGCCAACGTCCTGACTATC. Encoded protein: CASSFLTHSGANVLTI.

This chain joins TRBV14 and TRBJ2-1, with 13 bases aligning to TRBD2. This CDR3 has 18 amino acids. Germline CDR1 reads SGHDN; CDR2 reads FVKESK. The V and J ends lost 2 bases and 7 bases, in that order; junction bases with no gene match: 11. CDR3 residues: CASSQKIPTSGRRNEQFF. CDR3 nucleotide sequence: TGTGCCAGCAGCCAAAAAATTCCGACTAGCGGGAGGCGGAATGAGCAGTTCTTC.

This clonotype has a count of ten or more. DNA of the CDR3: TGTGCCAGCAGCCCTTCTCCCGGACGCTACGAGCAGTACTTC. This sequence encodes CASSPSPGRYEQYF. The chain uses TRBV7-8 and TRBJ2-7, with D unresolved. Trimming removed 5 bases from V and 3 bases from J, with 14 bases in between. The CDR3 spans 14 residues. In germline, CDR1 is SGHVS, CDR2 FQNEAQ.

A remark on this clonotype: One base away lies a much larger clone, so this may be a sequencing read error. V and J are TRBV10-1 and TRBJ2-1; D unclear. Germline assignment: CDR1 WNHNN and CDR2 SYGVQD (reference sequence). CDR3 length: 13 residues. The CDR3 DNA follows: TGCGCCAGCGGGTCGAGCTCCTACAGTGAGCAGTTCTTC. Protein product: CASGSSSYSEQFF.

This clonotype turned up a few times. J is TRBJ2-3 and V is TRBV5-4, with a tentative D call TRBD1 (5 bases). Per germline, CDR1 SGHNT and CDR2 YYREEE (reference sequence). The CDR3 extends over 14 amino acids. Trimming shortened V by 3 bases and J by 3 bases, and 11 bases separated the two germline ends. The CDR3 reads CASSYQGGTDTQYF. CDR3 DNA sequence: TGTGCCAGCAGCTATCAGGGTGGGACAGATACGCAGTATTTT.

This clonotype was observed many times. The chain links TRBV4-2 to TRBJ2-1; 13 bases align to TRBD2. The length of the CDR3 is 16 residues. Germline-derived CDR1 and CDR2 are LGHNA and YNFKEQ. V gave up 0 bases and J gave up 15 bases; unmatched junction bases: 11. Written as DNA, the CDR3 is TGTGCCAGCAGCCAAGATAAGAAACTAGCGGGAGGGGGTACGTTCTTC. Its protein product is CASSQDKKLAGGGTFF.

The CDR3 DNA follows: TGTGCCAGCACCCCAGAGTGGGGTGGCTACACCTTC. It is translated as CASTPEWGGYTF. This chain joins TRBV28 and TRBJ1-2; D gene unclear. Germline loops: CDR1 MDHEN, CDR2 SYDVKM. CDR3 length: 12 residues. V shed 7 bases and J shed 7 bases, with 13 bases lying between them.